These 12 T cell receptor beta chains were all obtained from the same sample, sequenced in a study of blood T cell repertoires in COVID-19 (dated by TCRdb to the early 2020s). Libraries were constructed by the immunoSEQ multiplex PCR assay. TCRdb's version of the immuneACCESS table is confined to in-frame rearrangements and falls short of the full clone set. An unresolved V gene accounts for under half of the shortfall where checked; the remainder is of unknown origin. The table for this sample lists some 66,000 clones; over 80% of them were counted only once. Together, the top ten hold less than 9.5% of the sample. The sequenced sample consisted of peripheral blood. The receptors shown here come from a human donor in a cohort sampled during active COVID-19.

The CDR3: CASTWRRADTGELFF. The CDR3 bases are TGTGCCAGCACCTGGCGCAGGGCGGACACCGGGGAGCTGTTTTTT. This sequence joins TRBV7-9 and TRBJ2-2; a weak D match, TRBD1 (5 bases). The CDR3 loop spans 15 amino acids. V shed 7 bases and J shed 3 bases, with 15 bases lying between them. Germline-derived CDR1 and CDR2 are SEHNR and FQNEAQ (reference sequence).

This chain's CDR3 is CARSFGLGDYNEQFF. For the CDR3, the DNA is TGTGCCAGAAGTTTTGGGCTAGGGGACTACAATGAGCAGTTCTTC. The rearrangement links TRBV5-3 to TRBJ2-1; D is possibly TRBD1 (5 bases). TRBV5-3 is an open reading frame, and its role is uncertain. The CDR3 loop spans 15 amino acids. Trimming shortened V by 5 bases and J by 3 bases, and 15 bases separated the two germline ends.

J is TRBJ1-1 and V is TRBV5-1; possibly TRBD1 for D (5 bases). Germline V gives CDR1 SGHRS, CDR2 YFSETQ. Trimming left V 0 bases short and J 5 bases short, with 14 bases between. The CDR3 runs to 15 residues. CDR3 bases: TGCGCCAGCAGCTTGGTTGTCTCCAAGGGGACTGAAGCTTTCTTT. Amino acids: CASSLVVSKGTEAFF.

CDR3 loop: CASSQGRYGYTF. The CDR3 DNA is TGTGCCAGCAGCCAAGGGAGATATGGCTACACCTTC. The rearrangement joins TRBV7-8 to TRBJ1-2; D uncertain. CDR1 is SGHVS, CDR2 FQNEAQ, per germline. This CDR3 contains 12 residues. V lost 5 bases and J lost 5, with 9 bases in between. Using reference TRBV7-8 and TRBJ1-2 for the parts outside the CDR3, the full variable domain is GAGVSQSPRYKVAKRGQDVALRCDPISGHVSLFWYQQALGQGPEFLTYFQNEAQLDKSGLPSDRFFAERPEGSVSTLKIQRTQQEDSAVYLCASSQGRYGYTFGSGTRLTVV.

The V and J genes are TRBV20-1 and TRBJ2-7; tentative D call: TRBD2 (5 bases). This CDR3 contains 11 residues. Germline CDR1 DFQATT, CDR2 SNEGSKA (reference sequence). V shed 3 bases and J shed 6 bases, with 9 bases lying between them. The CDR3 is CSASAEVEQYF. As DNA, the CDR3 is TGCAGTGCTAGTGCGGAGGTCGAGCAGTACTTC.

The chain joins TRBV29-1 to TRBJ2-7; TRBD2 matches at 8 bases. V lost 6 bases to trimming and J lost 5 bases; unmatched junction nucleotides: 9. Germline CDR1 is SQVTM and CDR2 is ANQGSEA. There are 13 residues in the CDR3. The CDR3 DNA reads as TGCAGCGTCCCGGGACTAGGTTCACACGAGCAGTACTTC. Amino acid sequence: CSVPGLGSHEQYF.

This chain links TRBV2 with TRBJ1-4; 12 nucleotides agree with TRBD1. V shed 7 bases, J shed 2 bases, and the junction held 11 bases outside the gene matches. CDR1 is SNHLY, CDR2 FYNNEI, per germline. CDR3 length: 18 residues. The CDR3 region is CASKIGTGGLGTNEKLFF. Here the CDR3 DNA reads TGTGCCAGCAAGATCGGGACAGGGGGCTTGGGGACTAATGAAAAACTGTTTTTT.

V gene TRBV5-1 combines with J gene TRBJ2-3; 8 bases are a match to TRBD2. Looked up from germline, CDR1 is SGHRS and CDR2 is YFSETQ. Trimming removed 5 bases from V and 0 bases from J; junction bases left unmatched: 8. This CDR3 contains 16 residues. The DNA of the CDR3 is TGCGCCAGCAGACCCGGGTTAGCGGGAAGCACAGATACGCAGTATTTT. This encodes CASRPGLAGSTDTQYF.

This sequence joins TRBV7-9 and TRBJ1-1; 8 nucleotides align to TRBD1. With V trimmed by 4 bases and J by 5 bases, 9 bases remained unmatched. CDR1 and CDR2 from the germline V gene are SEHNR and FQNEAQ (reference sequence). CDR3 size: 15 residues. CDR3 residues: CASSSRQGLKTEAFF. The CDR3 DNA reads TGTGCCAGCAGCTCTCGACAGGGGTTAAAAACTGAAGCTTTCTTT.

The V and J genes are TRBV7-2 and TRBJ2-7; D possibly corresponds to TRBD1 (6 bases). The germline CDR1 and CDR2 sequences are SGHTA and FQGNSA. V was clipped by 1 base and J by 2 bases, with 12 bases between them. This CDR3 spans 15 amino acids. The chain's CDR3 is CASSLGETGPYEQYF. The CDR3 DNA reads as TGTGCCAGCAGCTTAGGAGAGACAGGCCCCTACGAGCAGTACTTC.

V gene TRBV10-3 combines with J gene TRBJ1-3; D may be TRBD1 (6 bases). Trimming cost V 2 bases and J 0 bases, with 11 bases left between them. This CDR3 has 16 residues. Germline CDR1 reads ENHRY; CDR2 reads SYGVKD. CDR3 DNA: TGTGCCATCAGTGAGGGGGACACCTACTCTGGAAACACCATATATTTT. Its protein is CAISEGDTYSGNTIYF.

The CDR3 nucleotides read TGTGCCAGCAGCTCACAGGGACAAAACTATGGCTACACCTTC. Its translation is CASSSQGQNYGYTF. The gene calls are TRBV7-2 and TRBJ1-2, with D possibly being TRBD1 (6 bases). The CDR3 has 14 amino acids. CDR1 is SGHTA and CDR2 is FQGNSA in the germline V gene. The V and J ends lost 4 bases and 2 bases respectively, with 11 bases between them.